This entry describes one T cell receptor (beta chain). Its antigen is not identified. Some clones are missing from TCRdb's copy, which holds only in-frame ones; the method was immunoSEQ multiplex PCR. The data show around 97,000 clones, about 72% seen once. This CDR3 region has 15 residues. Germline loops: CDR1 GTSNPN, CDR2 SVGIG (reference sequence). V was clipped by 2 bases and J by 0 bases, with 8 bases between them. Library input was about 1.8 micrograms of DNA from cryopreserved PBMCs. This sample was included in a study of cytotoxic CD8 clonotypes in ibrutinib-treated CLL. As for the study in general: Each sample contained, on average, under 260,000 productive templates and tens of thousands of productive rearrangements. Study-level points and caveats: Sustained-remission patients were sampled at different times than progressing patients were.

The starting material was PBMCs, obtained after 12 months of ibrutinib treatment. The origin of this receptor is a human donor with chronic lymphocytic leukemia. The genes are TRBV30 and TRBJ2-6; TRBD1 is a possible D gene (5 bases). CDR3 loop: CAWSRQNSGANVLTF. The CDR3 coding sequence is TGTGCCTGGAGTCGACAGAACTCTGGGGCCAACGTCCTGACTTTC.